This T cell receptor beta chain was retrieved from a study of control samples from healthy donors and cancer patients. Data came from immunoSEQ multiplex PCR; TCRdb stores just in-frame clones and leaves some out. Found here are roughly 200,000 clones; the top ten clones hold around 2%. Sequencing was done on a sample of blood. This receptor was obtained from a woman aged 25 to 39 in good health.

The CDR3: CSASTGTEGANRGYTF. Here the CDR3 DNA reads TGCAGTGCTAGTACCGGGACCGAGGGAGCCAATCGGGGCTACACCTTC. V usage is TRBV20-1 and J usage is TRBJ1-2, with a possible D match to TRBD1 (5 bases). Per the germline V gene, CDR1 is DFQATT and CDR2 is SNEGSKA (reference sequence). The CDR3 contains 16 residues. V was cut by 3 bases and J by 8 bases, with 25 bases left in between.